Each of the 5 T cell receptor beta chains below was sequenced from the same sample in a study of T cells in Graves' hyperthyroidism and ophthalmopathy. Amplification yielded TCR beta CDR3 regions, with RNA transcripts as the source. HTBI primers were employed in a first-round RT-PCR of the TCR CDR3. TCRdb itself ran the multiplex PCR reads through MiXCR, one entry per CDR3 protein. The data show 550,000 to 800,000 distinct CDR3 sequences, with roughly 17% seen just once and roughly a sixth held by the top ten. The specimen was blood. These receptors were taken from a man between 50 and 59 years old with Graves' hyperthyroidism.

The rearrangement joins TRBV6-1 to TRBJ2-1; 7 bases are shared with TRBD2. V was pared by 9 bases and J by 5 bases, with 13 bases of the junction left unmatched. The CDR3 consists of 15 residues. Germline V gives CDR1 MNHNS, CDR2 SASEGT. The DNA of the CDR3 is TGTGCCAGTAGGAGTACTAGCGAGTATGACAATGAGCAGTTCTTC. This sequence encodes CASRSTSEYDNEQFF.

This clonotype was seen many times. The rearrangement links TRBV7-3 to TRBJ2-2; TRBD2 agrees at 8 bases. The junction had 4 bases not matched to a gene; V was cut back by 1 base and J by 6 bases. Germline assignment: CDR1 SGHTA and CDR2 FQGTGA. CDR3 length: 15 amino acids. DNA of the CDR3: TGTGCCAGCAGCTTAAACGGGAGGGCCTCCGGGGAGCTGTTTTTT. This gives the protein CASSLNGRASGELFF.

The chain links TRBV4-2 to TRBJ2-5; D perhaps matches TRBD2 (7 bases). The length of the CDR3 is 17 residues. Per germline, CDR1 LGHNA and CDR2 YNFKEQ. Trimming stripped 0 bases from V and 4 bases from J, with 18 bases between. In nucleotides, the CDR3 is TGTGCCAGCAGCCAAGATTGGGGTTCGAGGGGGGGAGAGACCCAGTACTTC. It encodes CASSQDWGSRGGETQYF.

The J gene is TRBJ2-7, the V gene TRBV7-6, with no clear D. V shed 1 base and J shed 0 bases, with 13 bases lying between them. The CDR3 sequence is 16 residues long. Germline V gives CDR1 SGHVS, CDR2 FNYEAQ. CDR3 in DNA: TGTGCCAGCAGCTTAGACCCAACGGCTAGCTCCTACGAGCAGTACTTC. This encodes CASSLDPTASSYEQYF.

This clonotype was detected ten times or more. The chain employs TRBV6-5 and TRBJ1-1, with D unclear. The germline V and J ends were trimmed by 2 bases and 7 bases, with 14 bases remaining between them. Germline CDR1 reads MNHEY; CDR2 reads SVGAGI. The CDR3 is made up of 14 amino acids. In DNA form, the CDR3 reads TGTGCCAGCAGTTACCGAGAGGACTTGGTTGAAGCTTTCTTT. Translated, it gives CASSYREDLVEAFF.